The clone carrying this T cell receptor (beta chain) was counted many times. What it binds is not known. The CDR3 extends over 17 amino acids. Trimming cost V 3 bases and J 0 bases; bases outside gene matches: 8. Germline V gives CDR1 SGHTA, CDR2 FQGNSA. The data stem from a study of T cell repertoires in cytomegalovirus infection. Study as a whole: Matching HLA type, along with CMV infection, was indicated by public TCR beta signatures. Study-level findings and limits: Cumulative public TCR beta family frequency identified CMV carriers with the relevant HLA. What dominated the ex vivo response were HLA-C-restricted CMV-specific TCR beta clonotypes.

TCRdb re-analysed the reads in MiXCR, keeping a single row per CDR3 protein. The sample contains about 490,000 distinct CDR3 sequences, more than 20% of which appear only once. Sequencing was performed on PBMCs. The chain recombines TRBV7-2 with TRBJ1-1, with 9 bases matching TRBD1. This TCR came from a human donor in good health (CMV status not recorded). Some clones in this sample may be carry-over from other donors' samples. CDR3 coding DNA: TGTGCCAGCAGCTTCCTACAGGGGGCTTGGATGAACACTGAAGCTTTCTTT. It translates to CASSFLQGAWMNTEAFF.